Sequencing of this TCR beta chain was carried out in a study of blood T cell repertoires in COVID-19. Some clones are missing from TCRdb's copy, which holds only in-frame ones; the method was immunoSEQ multiplex PCR. The sample yields under 60,000 clones, roughly four fifths seen once. The CDR3 runs 14 residues. V lost 4 bases and J 5 bases, leaving 15 bases between the germline ends. Germline V gene data show CDR1 as SGHTS and CDR2 as YDEGEE. The sequenced material came from peripheral blood. The receptor comes from a man between 60 and 75 years old with acute or convalescent COVID-19. The chain uses TRBV5-8 and TRBJ1-2; weak D call: TRBD1 (5 bases). Here the CDR3 DNA reads TGTGCCAGCAGCCCTAGTCCCGGGACTTATGGCTACACCTTC. This encodes CASSPSPGTYGYTF.